The 23 T cell receptor beta chains given below trace back to one sample, sequenced in a study of human T cells and chemical hapten exposure. Sample time point: pre-sensitization, week 0. Documented treatment: therapeutic diphenylcyclopropenone sensitization with weekly scalp DPC. TCRdb redid the calling of the RACE reads with MiXCR, one entry per CDR3 protein. The sample records under 95,000 distinct CDR3 sequences, 8.5% to 9% being singletons. Material: whole blood, obtained in connection with sensitization to the hapten diphenylcyclopropenone (DPC). The origin of the receptors is a man aged 40-55 years with alopecia areata. Some clones in this sample may be carry-over from other donors' samples.

This clonotype was seen many times. The gene calls are TRBV28 and TRBJ2-7; no definite D call. CDR1 is MDHEN and CDR2 is SYDVKM in the germline V gene. The CDR3 sequence is 11 residues long. With 4 bases removed from V and 2 bases from J, the gap between germline ends came to 3 bases. As DNA, the CDR3 is TGTGCCAGCAGTTCCCCCTACGAGCAGTACGTC. Protein product: CASSSPYEQYV.

This clonotype occurred a few times. This sequence joins TRBV7-8 and TRBJ2-3, with 13 bases fitting TRBD2. Germline V CDR1 and CDR2: SGHVS, FQNEAQ. This CDR3 has 18 amino acids. With 4 bases clipped from V and 1 base from J, the junction kept 8 bases outside the gene matches. The CDR3 DNA sequence: TGTGCCAGCAGCTCATTACTAGCGGGGGGGATAGGCACAGATACGCAGTATTTT. Its translation: CASSSLLAGGIGTDTQYF.

This clonotype was detected only a few times. The V call is TRBV6-5, the J call TRBJ2-1, with 8 bases aligning to TRBD2. V lost 4 bases and J lost 4; bases outside the gene matches: 6. Germline CDR1 MNHEY, CDR2 SVGAGI. This CDR3 comprises 15 residues. CDR3 sequence: CASSSTSGPYNEQFF. As DNA, the CDR3 is TGTGCCAGCAGTTCCACTAGCGGACCATACAATGAGCAGTTCTTC.

This clonotype was recorded at least ten times. This chain links TRBV27 with TRBJ2-7; a possible D gene is TRBD2 (6 bases). V lost 3 bases and J lost 5, with 14 bases in between. CDR1 and CDR2 from the germline V gene are MNHEY and SMNVEV (reference sequence). The CDR3 runs to 14 residues. CDR3 in amino acids: CASSFGGEVNEQYF. The CDR3 nucleotides read TGTGCCAGCAGTTTCGGGGGAGAGGTGAACGAGCAGTACTTC.

The rearrangement joins TRBV10-3 to TRBJ2-3, with 10 bases fitting TRBD1. Per germline, CDR1 ENHRY and CDR2 SYGVKD. The CDR3 spans 14 residues. Germline trimming cut 6 bases from V and 3 bases from J; bases unmatched to any gene: 3. The CDR3 nucleotides are TGTGCCATCAGGCCGGGACAGGGGACAGATACGCAGTATTTT. Translated, it gives CAIRPGQGTDTQYF.

Written as DNA, the CDR3 is TGTGCCAGCAGCATATCGAGGGGTTACTCTGGAAACACCATATATTTT. The encoded protein is CASSISRGYSGNTIYF. The rearrangement joins TRBV6-5 to TRBJ1-3, with D possibly TRBD1 on 5 matching bases. The CDR3 contains 16 residues. The ends were cut back, 6 bases at V and 0 bases at J, with 15 bases in the middle. The germline V gene has CDR1 MNHEY and CDR2 SVGAGI.

The chain recombines TRBV19 with TRBJ1-6, with 9 bases aligning to TRBD1. Per germline, CDR1 LNHDA and CDR2 SQIVND (reference sequence). After removal of 6 bases from V and 7 bases from J, the junction contained 1 base not matched to a gene. This CDR3 has 13 residues. CDR3 sequence reads: CASRGTGNSPLHF. The CDR3 nucleotides read TGTGCCAGTAGGGGGACAGGGAATTCACCCCTCCACTTT.

The chain is built from TRBV12-3 or TRBV12-4 and TRBJ2-3, with 11 bases aligning to TRBD2. The CDR3 has 17 residues. The trim removed 6 bases at V and 0 bases at J, leaving 8 bases unmatched. CDR3 in DNA: TGTGCCAGCAGACCACCGACTAGCGGGGCTAGCACAGATACGCAGTATTTT. Its protein is CASRPPTSGASTDTQYF.

The gene calls are TRBV12-5 and TRBJ2-1; D may be TRBD1 (6 bases). Germline loops: CDR1 LGHNT, CDR2 FRNRAP. The ends were cut back, 7 bases at V and 1 base at J, with 14 bases in the middle. This CDR3 is built from 15 residues. CDR3 DNA sequence: TGTGCTAGTGCCAAAAACAGGGTATCCTACAATGAGCAGTTCTTC. This encodes CASAKNRVSYNEQFF. Using reference TRBV12-5 and TRBJ2-1 for the parts outside the CDR3, the full variable domain is DARVTQTPRHKVTEMGQEVTMRCQPILGHNTVFWYRQTMMQGLELLAYFRNRAPLDDSGMPKDRFSAEMPDATLATLKIQPSEPRDSAVYFCASAKNRVSYNEQFFGPGTRLTVL.

The chain links TRBV6-2 or TRBV6-3 to TRBJ2-5; 7 bases are a match to TRBD1. Germline-derived CDR1 and CDR2 are MNHEY and SVGEGT. The J segment lost 3 bases and the V segment lost 6 bases, leaving 7 bases of the junction unmatched. The length of the CDR3 is 14 residues. CDR3 region: CASSRTGAEETQYF. CDR3 nucleotide sequence: TGTGCCAGCAGCCGAACAGGGGCAGAAGAGACCCAGTACTTC.

This chain links TRBV5-4 with TRBJ1-1; D is ambiguous. Germline V lookup: CDR1 SGHNT, CDR2 YYREEE (reference sequence). Trimming cost V 1 base and J 6 bases, with 10 bases left between them. CDR3 length: 13 amino acids. For the CDR3, the DNA is TGTGCCAGCAGCTTGTTGGGGTTTCCTGAAGCTTTCTTT. It is translated as CASSLLGFPEAFF.

V and J are TRBV27 and TRBJ2-1; 8 positions match TRBD1. CDR1 and CDR2 from the germline V gene are MNHEY and SMNVEV (reference sequence). The V segment lost 0 bases and the J segment 4 bases; nucleotides outside the gene matches: 5. The CDR3 loop spans 16 amino acids. Here the CDR3 DNA reads TGTGCCAGCAGTTTATCGTCCAGGGGGCTGTACAATGAGCAGTTCTTC. Translation gives CASSLSSRGLYNEQFF.

At least ten counts were recorded for this clonotype. V usage is TRBV4-1 and J usage is TRBJ1-2, with 7 bases matching TRBD1. V shed 0 bases, J shed 2 bases, and the junction held 3 bases outside the gene matches. This CDR3 contains 15 residues. Germline CDR1 is MGHRA and CDR2 is YSYEKL. In nucleotides, the CDR3 is TGCGCCAGCAGCCAAGATCCAGGGGGGAACTATGGCTACACCTTC. Amino acids: CASSQDPGGNYGYTF.

This clonotype was detected many times. V is TRBV12-3 or TRBV12-4 and J is TRBJ1-4; D remains unclear. V was cut by 2 bases and J by 10 bases, with 5 bases left in between. The CDR3 is 11 amino acids. The DNA for the CDR3 is TGTGCCAGCAGTTTACTAGGAAAACTGTTTTTT. Translating it yields CASSLLGKLFF.

The chain couples TRBV7-9 to TRBJ2-3; no clear D. V gave up 4 bases and J gave up 3 bases, with 5 bases separating them. The CDR3 totals 12 residues. The germline CDR1 and CDR2 sequences are SEHNR and FQNEAQ (reference sequence). As DNA, the CDR3 is TGTGCCAGCAGCTATGAGACAGATACGCAGTATTTT. Amino acids: CASSYETDTQYF.

Many counts were recorded for this clonotype. The V gene is TRBV4-2, the J gene TRBJ1-5, with D possibly being TRBD1 (5 bases). The CDR3 consists of 18 residues. Germline CDR1 LGHNA, CDR2 YNFKEQ. V gave up 0 bases and J gave up 2 bases, with 17 bases separating them. The CDR3 is CASSQDGRREGGNQPQHF. As DNA, the CDR3 is TGTGCCAGCAGCCAAGATGGTAGGCGTGAAGGGGGCAATCAGCCCCAGCATTTT.

The sample holds a few counts of this clonotype. The chain links TRBV14 to TRBJ2-1; TRBD1 aligns across 8 bases. From germline, CDR1 is SGHDN and CDR2 FVKESK. After removal of 2 bases from V and 7 bases from J, the junction contained 4 bases not matched to a gene. The CDR3 covers 14 residues. CDR3 in DNA: TGTGCCAGCAGCCAAATACAGGGGGTAAATGAGCAGTTCTTC. It encodes CASSQIQGVNEQFF. The full variable domain, with the rest looked up from reference TRBV14 and TRBJ2-1, is EAGVTQFPSHSVIEKGQTVTLRCDPISGHDNLYWYRRVMGKEIKFLLHFVKESKQDESGMPNNRFLAERTGGTYSTLKVQPAELEDSGVYFCASSQIQGVNEQFFGPGTRLTVL.

This clonotype was counted between two and nine times. V gene TRBV6-6 combines with J gene TRBJ1-3, with 7 bases aligning to TRBD1. With 6 bases clipped from V and 4 bases from J, the junction kept 9 bases outside the gene matches. The germline V gene has CDR1 MNHNY and CDR2 SVGAGI (reference sequence). The CDR3 is made up of 15 amino acids. CDR3 nucleotides: TGTGCCAGCAGCCAAGGACAGGCAGGAGGAAACACCATATATTTT. Its protein is CASSQGQAGGNTIYF.

This clonotype occurred a few times. This rearrangement joins TRBV7-2 to TRBJ1-2; D unresolved. There are 15 residues in the CDR3. Germline V gene lookup returns CDR1 SGHTA and CDR2 FQGNSA. The V gene lost 0 bases and the J gene lost 4 bases, with 12 bases spanning the gap. In DNA form, the CDR3 reads TGTGCCAGCAGCTTAGCACGGTCTGAGATCTATGGCTACACCTTC. It encodes CASSLARSEIYGYTF.

In its sample, this clonotype was seen many times. The chain carries TRBV5-1 and TRBJ2-1, with 10 bases fitting TRBD1. With 4 bases clipped from V and 6 bases from J, the junction kept 10 bases outside the gene matches. Per the germline V gene, CDR1 is SGHRS and CDR2 is YFSETQ. This CDR3 region has 16 residues. As DNA, the CDR3 is TGCGCCAGCAGCGCGATAGGGACAGGGGTGGTCAATGAGCAGTTCTTC. Protein product: CASSAIGTGVVNEQFF.

This clonotype was counted at least ten times. The V gene is TRBV20-1, the J gene TRBJ1-1, with D hard to call. The V end lost 6 bases, the J end lost 1 base, and 9 bases lay between the germline ends. CDR1 and CDR2 from the germline V gene are DFQATT and SNEGSKA (reference sequence). There are 12 residues in the CDR3. For the CDR3, the DNA is TGCAGTGCCGGGAGGCAGAACACTGAAGCTTTCTTT. Translated, it gives CSAGRQNTEAFF.

In this sample, this clonotype turned up many times. V gene TRBV20-1 combines with J gene TRBJ1-2; D is undetermined. CDR1 DFQATT and CDR2 SNEGSKA come from the germline V gene (reference sequence). There are 12 residues in the CDR3. With 0 bases removed from V and 8 bases from J, the gap between germline ends came to 10 bases. CDR3 loop: CSARDPGSGYTF. The CDR3 bases are TGCAGTGCTAGAGATCCTGGGTCCGGCTACACCTTC.

The chain has TRBV14 and TRBJ2-3; 10 nucleotides agree with TRBD2. The CDR3 covers 15 residues. V lost 4 bases, J lost 3 bases, and 4 bases stayed unmatched. Germline lookup yields CDR1 SGHDN and CDR2 FVKESK. CDR3: CASSLELAGTDTQYF. The CDR3 DNA is TGTGCCAGCAGCCTTGAACTAGCGGGAACAGATACGCAGTATTTT.